The present T cell receptor (beta chain) was sequenced within a study of cytomegalovirus exposure and HLA in healthy donors. The PCR ran on 60 Vbeta and 13 Jbeta primers. Some clones are missing from TCRdb's copy, which holds only in-frame ones; the method was immunoSEQ multiplex PCR. This sample yields about 140,000 clones, of which around three fifths are seen a single time; around 1.8% belongs to the top ten. CDR1 and CDR2 from the germline V gene are SGHAT and FQDESV (reference sequence). The CDR3 is 16 amino acids. V lost 3 bases, J lost 4 bases, and 16 bases lay in between. Study-wide points: Because they were indistinguishable, some V segments, including TRBV6-2 and TRBV6-3, were excluded.

As for this clone: The antigen is undetermined.

The chain is built from TRBV11-1 and TRBJ2-1; possible D gene TRBD2, 6 bases. This clonotype originated in a male donor in good health and CMV-seronegative. Sequencing was performed on PBMCs. This CDR3 reads CASSFFGSGEYNEQFF. CDR3 sequence (DNA): TGTGCCAGCAGCTTCTTCGGTAGCGGAGAATACAATGAGCAGTTCTTC.